The following is a TCR beta chain sequence with its context. TCRdb keeps only in-frame clones here, not all; method: immunoSEQ multiplex PCR. Of around 99,000 clones listed, around 93% are singletons. This sample was taken from a study of OX40 agonist ivuxolimab in advanced cancers. The germline CDR1 and CDR2 sequences are SGHTS and YDEGEE. Trimming cost V 7 bases and J 1 base; bases outside gene matches: 14. The CDR3 has 17 residues. This TCR derives from an adult with an advanced solid tumor such as melanoma, head and neck, liver or kidney cancer. The source material was CD4+ or CD8+ T cells sorted from blood, sampled in a trial of the OX40 agonist ivuxolimab. This chain joins TRBV5-8 and TRBJ1-1, with TRBD1 identical over 9 bases. CDR3 loop: CASARLGQGLRNTEAFF. Written as DNA, the CDR3 is TGTGCCAGCGCTCGACTTGGACAGGGGCTCAGGAACACTGAAGCTTTCTTT. Drawing the rest from reference TRBV5-8 and TRBJ1-1, the complete variable domain is EAGVTQSPTHLIKTRGQQATLRCSPISGHTSVYWYQQALGLGLQFLLWYDEGEERNRGNFPPRFSGRQFPNYSSELNVNALELEDSALYLCASARLGQGLRNTEAFFGQGTRLTVV.